The TCR beta chain described here comes from a study of T cells in women clearing cervical HPV infection. General observations from the study: Controls had more TRBV6-7 (about 0.16%) than cases (roughly 0.11%).

The V gene's germline CDR1 is DFQATT and CDR2 SNEGSKA (reference sequence). The CDR3 runs 15 residues. Of note for this clone: Its antigen is unidentified. Read data end 3 residues before the CDR3 end; the end is taken from the germline J gene.

Here immunoSEQ multiplex PCR was the method, and the copy in TCRdb shows in-frame clones only, minus some. The data include about 37,000 clones; the top ten clones carry roughly 6.8%. This chain connects TRBV20-1 to TRBJ1-4; 7 bases line up with TRBD1. The TCR originated in a woman between 18 and 69 years old with a cervical HPV16 infection that either progressed to CIN3+ or cleared (not recorded which). Sequencing input: blood buffy coat. Partial CDR3 DNA: TGCAGTGCTAGGGGAGGGGGCAGGGCTAATTCACCA. It codes for CSARGGGRANSP. The CDR3, in full, reads CSARGGGRANSPLFF.